This T cell receptor (beta chain) emerged from a study of blood T cells in healthy people across ages. The CDR3 spans 15 residues. CDR1 is SGHTA and CDR2 is FQGNSA in the germline V gene. The V end lost 1 base, the J end lost 2 bases, and 11 bases lay between the germline ends. Study observations and caveats: It was found that TCR beta diversity correlated strongly with the percentage of naive T cells.

PCR was performed a second time for roughly 6 to 12 cycles using a sample-barcoded 5' primer and a J-beta primer mix. A minimum of 2.5 million CDR3-containing paired-end reads was obtained for each sample. One entry per CDR3 protein results from TCRdb running MiXCR on the 5' RACE reads. The sample lists about 1.5 million distinct CDR3 sequences, about 42% occurring once. Comment on this clonotype: What it binds is unknown.

The chain combines TRBV7-2 with TRBJ2-5; D not certain. The clonotype originates from a woman under 30 in good health. Sample: blood. CDR3 in amino acids: CASSLVGLSQETQYF. As DNA, the CDR3 is TGTGCCAGCAGCTTAGTTGGCCTTTCTCAAGAGACCCAGTACTTC.